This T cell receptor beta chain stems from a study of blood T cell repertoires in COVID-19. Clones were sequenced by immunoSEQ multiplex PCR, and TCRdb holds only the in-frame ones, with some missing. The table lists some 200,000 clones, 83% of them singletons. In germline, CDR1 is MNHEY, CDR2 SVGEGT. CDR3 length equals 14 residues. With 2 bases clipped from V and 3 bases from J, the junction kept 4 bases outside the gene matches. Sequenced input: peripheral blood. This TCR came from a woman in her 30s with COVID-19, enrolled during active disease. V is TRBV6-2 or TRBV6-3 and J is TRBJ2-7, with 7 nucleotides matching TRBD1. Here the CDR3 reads CASSYDRENYEQYF. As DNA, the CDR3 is TGTGCCAGCAGTTACGACAGGGAAAACTACGAGCAGTACTTC.